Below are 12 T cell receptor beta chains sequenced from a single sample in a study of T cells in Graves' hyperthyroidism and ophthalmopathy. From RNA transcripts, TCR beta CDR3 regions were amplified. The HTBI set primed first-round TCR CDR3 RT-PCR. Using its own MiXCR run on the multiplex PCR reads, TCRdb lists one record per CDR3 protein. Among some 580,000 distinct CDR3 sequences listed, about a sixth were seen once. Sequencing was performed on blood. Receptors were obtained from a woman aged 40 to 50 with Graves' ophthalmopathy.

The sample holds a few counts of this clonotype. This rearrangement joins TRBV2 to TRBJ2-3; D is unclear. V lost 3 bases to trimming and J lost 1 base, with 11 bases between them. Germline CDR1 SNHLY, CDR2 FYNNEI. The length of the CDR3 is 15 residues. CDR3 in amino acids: CASSDGPLGTDTQYF. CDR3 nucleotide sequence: TGTGCCAGCAGTGACGGCCCCTTGGGCACAGATACGCAGTATTTT.

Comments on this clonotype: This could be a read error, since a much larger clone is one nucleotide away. CDR3 region: CASSYRDRGYDEQLF. In nucleotides, the CDR3 is TGTGCCAGCAGCTACCGGGACAGGGGTTACGATGAGCAGCTCTTC. The chain uses TRBV7-6 and TRBJ2-1, with TRBD1 matching 10 bases. Germline V gives CDR1 SGHVS, CDR2 FNYEAQ. The CDR3 covers 15 residues.

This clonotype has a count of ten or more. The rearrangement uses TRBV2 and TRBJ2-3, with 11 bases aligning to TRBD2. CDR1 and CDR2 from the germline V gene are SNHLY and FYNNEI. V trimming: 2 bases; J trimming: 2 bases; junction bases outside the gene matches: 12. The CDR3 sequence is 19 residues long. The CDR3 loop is CASSEKPALAGANTDTQYF. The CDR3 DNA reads TGTGCCAGCAGTGAAAAACCGGCACTAGCGGGGGCCAACACAGATACGCAGTATTTT. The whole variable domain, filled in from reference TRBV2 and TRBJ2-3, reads EPEVTQTPSHQVTQMGQEVILRCVPISNHLYFYWYRQILGQKVEFLVSFYNNEISEKSEIFDDQFSVERPDGSNFTLKIRSTKLEDSAMYFCASSEKPALAGANTDTQYFGPGTRLTVL.

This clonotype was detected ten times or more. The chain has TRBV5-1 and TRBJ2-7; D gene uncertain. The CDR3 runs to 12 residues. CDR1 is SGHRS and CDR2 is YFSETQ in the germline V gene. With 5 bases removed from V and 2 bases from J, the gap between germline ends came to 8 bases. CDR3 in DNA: TGCGCCAGCAGGGACGAAGCCTACGAGCAGTACTTC. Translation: CASRDEAYEQYF.

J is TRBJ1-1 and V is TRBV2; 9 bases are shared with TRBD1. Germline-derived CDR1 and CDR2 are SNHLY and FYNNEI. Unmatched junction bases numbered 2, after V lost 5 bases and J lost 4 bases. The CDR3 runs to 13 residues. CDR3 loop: CASSTGGLTEAFF. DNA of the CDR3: TGTGCCAGCAGTACAGGGGGCCTCACTGAAGCTTTCTTT.

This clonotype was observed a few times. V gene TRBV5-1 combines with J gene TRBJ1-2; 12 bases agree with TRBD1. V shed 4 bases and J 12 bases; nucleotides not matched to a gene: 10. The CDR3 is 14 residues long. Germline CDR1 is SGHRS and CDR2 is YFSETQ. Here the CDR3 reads CASSPSPGQGAHTF. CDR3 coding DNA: TGCGCCAGCAGCCCAAGCCCGGGACAGGGGGCACACACCTTC.

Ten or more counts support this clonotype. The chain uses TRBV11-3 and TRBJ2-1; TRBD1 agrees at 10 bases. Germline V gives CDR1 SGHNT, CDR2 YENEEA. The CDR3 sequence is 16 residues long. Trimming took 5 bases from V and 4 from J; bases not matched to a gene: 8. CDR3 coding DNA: TGTGCCAGCAGCCCGCAACCGGGACAGGGGTACAATGAGCAGTTCTTC. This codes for CASSPQPGQGYNEQFF. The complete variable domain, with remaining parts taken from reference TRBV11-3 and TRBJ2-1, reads EAGVVQSPRYKIIEKKQPVAFWCNPISGHNTLYWYLQNLGQGPELLIRYENEEAVDDSQLPKDRFSAERLKGVDSTLKIQPAELGDSAVYLCASSPQPGQGYNEQFFGPGTRLTVL.

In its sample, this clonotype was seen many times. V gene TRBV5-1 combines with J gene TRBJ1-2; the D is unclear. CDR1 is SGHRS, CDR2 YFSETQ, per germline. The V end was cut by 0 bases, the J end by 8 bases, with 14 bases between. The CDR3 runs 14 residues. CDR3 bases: TGCGCCAGCAGCTTGGTAGCCCAAACGGGGGGCTACACCTTC. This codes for CASSLVAQTGGYTF.

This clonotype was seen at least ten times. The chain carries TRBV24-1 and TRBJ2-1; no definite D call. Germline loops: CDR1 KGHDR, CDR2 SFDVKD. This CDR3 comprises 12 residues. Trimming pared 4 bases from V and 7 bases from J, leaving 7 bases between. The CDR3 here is CATSESWNEQFF. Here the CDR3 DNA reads TGTGCCACCAGTGAATCCTGGAATGAGCAGTTCTTC.

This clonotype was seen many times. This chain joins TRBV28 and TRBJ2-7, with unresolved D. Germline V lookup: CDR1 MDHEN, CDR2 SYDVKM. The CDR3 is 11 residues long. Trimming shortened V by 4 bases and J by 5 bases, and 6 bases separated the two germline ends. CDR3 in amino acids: CASSSRNEQYF. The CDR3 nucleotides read TGTGCCAGCAGTTCCAGGAACGAGCAGTACTTC.

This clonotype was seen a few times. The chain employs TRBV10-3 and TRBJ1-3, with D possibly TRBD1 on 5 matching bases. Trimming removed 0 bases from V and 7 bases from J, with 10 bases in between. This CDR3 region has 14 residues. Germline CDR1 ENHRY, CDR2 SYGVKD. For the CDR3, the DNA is TGTGCCATCAGTGAGTCGGCAGGGTTGAACACCATATATTTT. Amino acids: CAISESAGLNTIYF.

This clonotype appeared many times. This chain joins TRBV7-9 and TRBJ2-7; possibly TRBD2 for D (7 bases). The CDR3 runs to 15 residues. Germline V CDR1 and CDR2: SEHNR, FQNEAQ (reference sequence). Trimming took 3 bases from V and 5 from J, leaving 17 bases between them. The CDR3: CASSFGRGGGNEQYF. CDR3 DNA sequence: TGTGCCAGCAGCTTTGGGAGGGGGGGCGGCAACGAGCAGTACTTC.